This passage covers 5 T cell receptor beta chains from one sample sequenced in a study of graft-versus-host responses after intestinal transplantation. Graft samples were processed, releasing intraepithelial and lamina propria lymphocytes. Sequenced by immunoSEQ multiplex PCR; TCRdb stores in-frame clones only, minus some. The sample holds approximately 60,000 clones; roughly nine tenths are singletons and the top ten take about 1.7%. Sequencing used ileum tissue, obtained 350 to 400 days after transplant. The source of these receptors is a human patient who received an intestinal transplant, so some T cells may come from the graft donor.

This clone was recorded only once. The rearrangement uses TRBV7-6 and TRBJ2-7; 7 nucleotides line up with TRBD1. CDR1 SGHVS and CDR2 FNYEAQ come from the germline V gene. The CDR3 runs 16 residues. V was pared by 4 bases and J by 2 bases, with 11 bases of the junction left unmatched. CDR3 in DNA: TGTGCCAGCAGCTCTAGGGACAGCCTACGGACCTACGAGCAGTACTTC. Protein: CASSSRDSLRTYEQYF.

This chain connects TRBV7-3 to TRBJ1-6, with a weak D call TRBD1 (5 bases). Germline CDR1 and CDR2: SGHTA and FQGTGA. The CDR3 length is 13 residues. V lost 1 base, J lost 7 bases, and 5 bases lay in between. The CDR3 reads CASSLKGNSPLHF. CDR3 nucleotide sequence: TGTGCCAGCAGCTTAAAGGGGAATTCACCCCTCCACTTT.

V is TRBV29-1 and J is TRBJ2-7, with D maybe TRBD1 (6 bases). Germline V lookup: CDR1 SQVTM, CDR2 ANQGSEA. V was cut by 1 base and J by 4 bases, with 11 bases left in between. The CDR3 runs 13 residues. The CDR3 reads CSVEGDRTYEQYF. CDR3 bases: TGCAGCGTTGAAGGAGACAGGACTTACGAGCAGTACTTC.

V is TRBV7-2 and J is TRBJ1-1; D call uncertain. V was trimmed by 1 base and J by 0 bases, leaving 6 bases between them. From germline, CDR1 is SGHTA and CDR2 FQGNSA. This CDR3 region has 14 residues. The CDR3 coding sequence is TGTGCCAGCAGCTTAGGCCCCCTGAACACTGAAGCTTTCTTT. This encodes CASSLGPLNTEAFF.

V gene TRBV19 combines with J gene TRBJ1-1, with 11 bases aligning to TRBD1. The length of the CDR3 is 16 residues. CDR1 is LNHDA, CDR2 SQIVND, per germline (reference sequence). Losses at the gene ends were 5 bases for V and 6 bases for J; bases not matched to a gene: 11. Here the CDR3 DNA reads TGTGCCAGTAGTGGTACCCCGGGACAGGGGGATTCTGAAGCTTTCTTT. Translating gives CASSGTPGQGDSEAFF.